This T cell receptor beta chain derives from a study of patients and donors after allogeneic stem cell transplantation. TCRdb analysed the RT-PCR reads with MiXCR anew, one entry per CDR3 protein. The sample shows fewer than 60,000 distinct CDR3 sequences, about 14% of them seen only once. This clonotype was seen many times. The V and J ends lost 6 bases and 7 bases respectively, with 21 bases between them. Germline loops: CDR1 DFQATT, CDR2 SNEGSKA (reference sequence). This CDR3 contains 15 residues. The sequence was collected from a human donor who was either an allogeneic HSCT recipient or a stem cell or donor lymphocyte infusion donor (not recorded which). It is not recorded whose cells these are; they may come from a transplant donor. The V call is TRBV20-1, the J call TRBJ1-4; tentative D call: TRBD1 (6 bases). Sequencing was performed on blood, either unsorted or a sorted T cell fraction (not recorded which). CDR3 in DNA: TGCAGTGCCAACCCCCCCACAGGGAATCGTGAAAAACTGTTTTTT. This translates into CSANPPTGNREKLFF.